The 15 T cell receptor beta chains below were found in one sample sequenced in a study of shared clonotypes between healthy human individuals. Repertoires were generated with immunoSEQ multiplex PCR, while TCRdb's copy carries only in-frame clones and drops some. Among around 500,000 clones listed, 76% were seen once. The sequencing input was PBMCs. These receptor sequences come from a middle-aged woman in good health. Some clones in this sample may be carry-over from other donors' samples.

Turning to this clone: This may stem from a read error, because a much larger clone lies one nucleotide away. Additional DNA sequences in this sample encode the identical CDR3. V gene TRBV7-2 combines with J gene TRBJ1-1; D not resolved. The length of the CDR3 is 13 residues. Germline V gene lookup returns CDR1 SGHTA and CDR2 FQGNSA. Trimming removed 0 bases from V and 1 base from J, with 3 bases in between. The CDR3 DNA reads TGTGCCAGCAGCTTAGCCAGGAACACTGAAGCTTTCTTT. This encodes CASSLARNTEAFF.

The rearrangement links TRBV15 to TRBJ2-7; TRBD2 is a possible D gene (5 bases). Germline CDR1 LNHNV, CDR2 YYDKDF (reference sequence). The length of the CDR3 is 15 residues. V lost 2 bases, J lost 6 bases, and 17 bases lay in between. The CDR3 sequence is CATSRPRGFDTEQYF. The CDR3 DNA follows: TGTGCCACCAGCAGACCCCGGGGATTCGACACCGAGCAGTACTTC.

V gene TRBV7-2 combines with J gene TRBJ2-7; D is perhaps TRBD1 (6 bases). V was trimmed by 6 bases and J by 2 bases, leaving 11 bases between them. From germline, CDR1 is SGHTA and CDR2 FQGNSA. The CDR3 loop spans 13 amino acids. CDR3 residues: CASSQDRTYEQYF. The CDR3 nucleotides are TGTGCCAGCAGTCAAGACAGGACCTACGAGCAGTACTTC.

The chain uses TRBV5-1 and TRBJ2-7; 7 nucleotides align to TRBD1. CDR3 size: 12 residues. Germline CDR1 SGHRS, CDR2 YFSETQ. The trim removed 6 bases at V and 3 bases at J, leaving 3 bases unmatched. As DNA, the CDR3 is TGCGCCAGCACCGGGGACAGCTACGAGCAGTACTTC. Translation gives CASTGDSYEQYF.

Concerning this clone itself: The same CDR3 can be traced to other DNA sequences in this sample. The V and J genes are TRBV5-1 and TRBJ2-2; D not resolved. The CDR3 contains 14 residues. With 1 base removed from V and 1 base from J, the gap between germline ends came to 5 bases. The germline V gene has CDR1 SGHRS and CDR2 YFSETQ. Here the CDR3 reads CASSLLQNTGELFF. In nucleotides, the CDR3 is TGCGCCAGCAGCTTGTTGCAGAACACCGGGGAGCTGTTTTTT. Full variable domain (outside the CDR3, taken from reference TRBV5-1 and TRBJ2-2): KAGVTQTPRYLIKTRGQQVTLSCSPISGHRSVSWYQQTPGQGLQFLFEYFSETQRNKGNFPGRFSGRQFSNSRSEMNVSTLELGDSALYLCASSLLQNTGELFFGEGSRLTVL.

Concerning this clone itself: With a much larger clone just one base away, this may be a read error. Here the CDR3 omits its conserved ending phenylalanine or tryptophan, so a read error is the likely source. This rearrangement joins TRBV6-1 to TRBJ1-1; tentatively, D is TRBD1 (5 bases). The CDR3 loop spans 14 amino acids. The V and J ends lost 2 bases and 10 bases respectively, with 17 bases between them. Germline V gene lookup returns CDR1 MNHNS and CDR2 SASEGT. The CDR3 is CASSERGSTLGAFL. CDR3 in DNA: TGTGCCAGCAGTGAAAGGGGCTCGACCCTGGGAGCTTTCCTT.

This chain links TRBV5-1 with TRBJ2-7, with TRBD2 matching 10 bases. V gave up 5 bases and J gave up 0 bases; unmatched junction bases: 2. The CDR3 has 14 amino acids. Germline CDR1 SGHRS, CDR2 YFSETQ. The DNA for the CDR3 is TGCGCCAGCAGGAAGCGGGAGGGCTCCTACGAGCAGTACTTC. Amino acid sequence: CASRKREGSYEQYF.

This chain joins TRBV4-2 and TRBJ2-5, with D possibly TRBD2 on 5 matching bases. CDR1 LGHNA and CDR2 YNFKEQ come from the germline V gene. The V and J ends lost 0 bases and 3 bases respectively, with 8 bases between them. CDR3 size: 14 residues. CDR3 DNA sequence: TGTGCCAGCAGCCAAGATCAAGCGGAAGAGACCCAGTACTTC. It codes for CASSQDQAEETQYF.

The chain is built from TRBV7-6 and TRBJ2-7; D gene ambiguous. V shed 5 bases and J shed 0 bases, with 11 bases lying between them. The CDR3 runs 14 residues. Germline values: CDR1 SGHVS, CDR2 FNYEAQ. CDR3 protein: CASSMDAFSYEQYF. In DNA, the CDR3 is TGTGCCAGCAGCATGGACGCTTTCTCCTACGAGCAGTACTTC.

V and J are TRBV10-1 and TRBJ2-1; 7 bases map to TRBD1. Germline assignment: CDR1 WNHNN and CDR2 SYGVQD (reference sequence). V lost 3 bases to trimming and J lost 8 bases; unmatched junction nucleotides: 7. CDR3 length equals 14 residues. As DNA, the CDR3 is TGCGCCAGCAGTGACGGGGCAGGGGGATATGAGCAGTTCTTC. It encodes CASSDGAGGYEQFF.

The rearrangement uses TRBV7-9 and TRBJ1-1, with 7 bases fitting TRBD1. The CDR3 is made up of 13 amino acids. The germline V gene has CDR1 SEHNR and CDR2 FQNEAQ (reference sequence). After removal of 8 bases from V and 1 base from J, the junction contained 4 bases not matched to a gene. The CDR3 nucleotides read TGTGCCAGCGGCCGACAGGGGAACACTGAAGCTTTCTTT. This gives the protein CASGRQGNTEAFF.

Remarks on this clone: One end of the junction is discordant with germline, which a read error may explain. Distinct nucleotide sequences in the sample also encode this CDR3. The chain recombines TRBV4-3 with TRBJ1-1, with unresolved D. The CDR3 has 14 amino acids. CDR1 and CDR2 (germline): LGHNA, YSLEER. The CDR3 DNA reads TGCGCCAGCAGCCAACGTACGTCGAGCACTGAGGCTTTCTTT. It specifies CASSQRTSSTEAFF.

The CDR3, as DNA: TGTGCCTGGAGTGGCGGACGGAGGGTAGCTTTCTTT. Translating gives CAWSGGRRVAFF. The J gene is TRBJ1-1, the V gene TRBV30; D gene unclear. The CDR3 consists of 12 residues. V was clipped by 1 base and J by 10 bases, with 13 bases between them. Germline V lookup: CDR1 GTSNPN, CDR2 SVGIG (reference sequence).

The V gene is TRBV7-2, the J gene TRBJ2-7; 8 nucleotides line up with TRBD2. J lost 4 bases, V lost 1 base, and 6 bases had no gene match. Germline loops: CDR1 SGHTA, CDR2 FQGNSA. There are 15 residues in the CDR3. CDR3 coding DNA: TGTGCCAGCAGCTTAGTGGGGACTAGTGGGTACGAGCAGTACTTC. This translates into CASSLVGTSGYEQYF.

This chain uses TRBV19 with TRBJ2-2, with D possibly matching TRBD2 (6 bases). CDR1 LNHDA and CDR2 SQIVND come from the germline V gene (reference sequence). CDR3 length equals 14 residues. Trimming left V 6 bases short and J 5 bases short, with 13 bases between. The CDR3 region is CASRRTGGTGELFF. The CDR3 DNA follows: TGTGCCAGTAGGAGGACCGGGGGAACCGGGGAGCTGTTTTTT.